Detailed here is one T cell receptor beta chain. The repertoire was sequenced with immunoSEQ multiplex PCR; TCRdb's copy has only in-frame clones and lacks some. The table records around 130,000 clones, about 96% of them present only once. These data are taken from a study of T cell changes during pregnancy in multiple sclerosis. This material consisted of peripheral blood, taken after pregnancy. This receptor was identified in a female donor with multiple sclerosis, enrolled in a pregnancy study.

CDR3 coding DNA: TGTGCCAGAAGGGGGGGGGTAGCGAGCACCGGGGAGCTGTTTTTT. It encodes CARRGGVASTGELFF. The chain uses TRBV5-3 and TRBJ2-2; 7 bases are shared with TRBD2. TRBV5-3 is given ORF status, its function remaining uncertain. V lost 5 bases, J lost 4 bases, and 8 bases stayed unmatched. This CDR3 contains 15 residues.